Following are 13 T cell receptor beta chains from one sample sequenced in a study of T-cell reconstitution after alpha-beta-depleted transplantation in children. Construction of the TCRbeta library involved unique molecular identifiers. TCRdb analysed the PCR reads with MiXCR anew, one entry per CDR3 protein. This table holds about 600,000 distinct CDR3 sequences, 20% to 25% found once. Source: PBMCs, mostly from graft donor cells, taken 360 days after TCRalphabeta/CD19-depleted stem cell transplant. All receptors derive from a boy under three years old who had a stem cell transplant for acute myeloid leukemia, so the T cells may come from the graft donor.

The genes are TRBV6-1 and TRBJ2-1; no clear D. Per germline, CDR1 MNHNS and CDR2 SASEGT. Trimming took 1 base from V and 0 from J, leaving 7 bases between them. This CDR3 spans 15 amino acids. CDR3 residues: CASSEGPHSYNEQFF. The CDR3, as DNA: TGTGCCAGCAGTGAAGGGCCTCACTCCTACAATGAGCAGTTCTTC.

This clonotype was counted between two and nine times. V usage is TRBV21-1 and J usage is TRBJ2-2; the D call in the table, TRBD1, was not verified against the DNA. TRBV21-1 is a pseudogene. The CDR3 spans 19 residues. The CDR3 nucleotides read TGTGCCAGCAGGTCGCAATCGGCCTCGCCCACCGCGAACACCGGGGAGCTGTTTTTT. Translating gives CASRSQSASPTANTGELFF.

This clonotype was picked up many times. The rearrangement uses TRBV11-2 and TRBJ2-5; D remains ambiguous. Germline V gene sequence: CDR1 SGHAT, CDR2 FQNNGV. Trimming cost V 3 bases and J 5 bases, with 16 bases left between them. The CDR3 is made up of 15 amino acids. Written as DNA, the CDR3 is TGTGCCAGCAGCTTTCAAGGCGGTGGTGAGGAGACCCAGTACTTC. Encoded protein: CASSFQGGGEETQYF.

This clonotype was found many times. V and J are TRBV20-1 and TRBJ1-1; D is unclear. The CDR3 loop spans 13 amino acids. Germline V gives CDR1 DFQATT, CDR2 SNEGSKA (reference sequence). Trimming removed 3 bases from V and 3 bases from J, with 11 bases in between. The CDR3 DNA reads TGCAGTGCTAGGGGATCTGGGTACACTGAAGCTTTCTTT. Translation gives CSARGSGYTEAFF.

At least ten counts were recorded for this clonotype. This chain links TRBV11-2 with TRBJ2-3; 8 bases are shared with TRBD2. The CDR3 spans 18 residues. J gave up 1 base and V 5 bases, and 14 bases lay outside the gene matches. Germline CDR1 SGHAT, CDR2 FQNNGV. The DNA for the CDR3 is TGTGCCAGCAGCCCATCGTTCAGCGGGGGAAGGGGCACAGATACGCAGTATTTT. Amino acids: CASSPSFSGGRGTDTQYF.

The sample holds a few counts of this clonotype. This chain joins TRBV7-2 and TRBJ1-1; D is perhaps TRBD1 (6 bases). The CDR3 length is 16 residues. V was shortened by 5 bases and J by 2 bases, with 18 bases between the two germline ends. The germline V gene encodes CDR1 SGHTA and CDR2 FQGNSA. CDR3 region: CASSSGTLASNTEAFF. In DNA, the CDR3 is TGTGCCAGCAGCAGTGGGACATTGGCCTCCAACACTGAAGCTTTCTTT.

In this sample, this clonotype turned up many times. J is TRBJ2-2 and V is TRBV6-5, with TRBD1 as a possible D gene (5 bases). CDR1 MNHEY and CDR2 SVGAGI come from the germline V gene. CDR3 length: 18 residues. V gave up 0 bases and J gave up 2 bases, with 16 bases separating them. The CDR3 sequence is CASSYSFDRLLNTGELFF. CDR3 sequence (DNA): TGTGCCAGCAGTTACTCGTTCGACAGACTCTTAAACACCGGGGAGCTGTTTTTT.

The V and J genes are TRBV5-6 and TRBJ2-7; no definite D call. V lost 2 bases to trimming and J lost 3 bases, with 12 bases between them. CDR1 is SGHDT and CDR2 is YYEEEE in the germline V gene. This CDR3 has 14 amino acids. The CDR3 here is CASSFVGPNYEQYF. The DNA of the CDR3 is TGTGCCAGCAGCTTCGTTGGACCCAACTACGAGCAGTACTTC.

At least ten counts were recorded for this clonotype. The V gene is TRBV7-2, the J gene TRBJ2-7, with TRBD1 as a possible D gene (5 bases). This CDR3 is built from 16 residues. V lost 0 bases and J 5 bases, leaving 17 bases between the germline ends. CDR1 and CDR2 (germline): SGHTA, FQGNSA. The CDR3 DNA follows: TGTGCCAGCAGCTTAGCATGGCCAGGGTTGGAGAACGAGCAGTACTTC. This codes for CASSLAWPGLENEQYF.

CDR3 protein: CATRGTGGSPLHF. The DNA of the CDR3 is TGTGCCACCCGCGGGACAGGGGGATCACCCCTCCACTTT. This rearrangement joins TRBV15 to TRBJ1-6, with 11 bases lining up with TRBD1. CDR1 is LNHNV and CDR2 is YYDKDF in the germline V gene (reference sequence). This CDR3 region has 13 residues. V shed 8 bases, J shed 10 bases, and the junction held 4 bases outside the gene matches. The complete variable domain, with remaining parts taken from reference TRBV15 and TRBJ1-6, reads DAMVIQNPRYQVTQFGKPVTLSCSQTLNHNVMYWYQQKSSQAPKLLFHYYDKDFNNEADTPDNFQSRRPNTSFCFLDIRSPGLGDTAMYLCATRGTGGSPLHFGNGTRLTVT.

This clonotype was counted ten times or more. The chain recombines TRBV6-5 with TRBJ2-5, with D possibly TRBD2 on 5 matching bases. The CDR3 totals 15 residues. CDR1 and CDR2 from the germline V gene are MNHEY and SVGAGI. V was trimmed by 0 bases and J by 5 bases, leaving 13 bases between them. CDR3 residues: CASSYSFAGGETQYF. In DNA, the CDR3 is TGTGCCAGCAGTTACTCGTTTGCGGGTGGTGAGACCCAGTACTTC.

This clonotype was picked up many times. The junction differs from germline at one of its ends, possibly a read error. The chain's CDR3 is CASSFQGTSEKLFF. CDR3 DNA sequence: TGCGCCAGCAGCTTCCAGGGGACTAGTGAAAAACTGTTTTTT. This chain connects TRBV5-1 to TRBJ1-4, with D possibly being TRBD1 (6 bases). Germline-derived CDR1 and CDR2 are SGHRS and YFSETQ. CDR3 length equals 14 residues.

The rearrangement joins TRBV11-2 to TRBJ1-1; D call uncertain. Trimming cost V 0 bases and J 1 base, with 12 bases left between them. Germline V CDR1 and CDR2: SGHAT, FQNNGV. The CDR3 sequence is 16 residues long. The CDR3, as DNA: TGTGCCAGCAGCTTAGATCCCCGGACGGGGAACACTGAAGCTTTCTTT. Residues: CASSLDPRTGNTEAFF.